Reported below is one T cell receptor beta chain. This entry is derived from a study of cytomegalovirus exposure and HLA in healthy donors. PCR amplification relied on 60 Vbeta primers (plus 13 Jbeta primers). Sequenced by immunoSEQ multiplex PCR; TCRdb stores in-frame clones only, minus some. The sample contains 95,000 to 150,000 clones, roughly 70% of which appear only once. The ends were cut back, 1 base at V and 9 bases at J, with 13 bases in the middle. Germline V gives CDR1 GTSNPN, CDR2 SVGIG (reference sequence). This CDR3 contains 13 residues. The origin of this receptor is a woman aged 40 to 50 in good health and CMV-seropositive. Sequences were obtained from PBMCs. This chain connects TRBV30 to TRBJ1-5; a possible D gene is TRBD1 (5 bases). The CDR3 sequence: CAWSGGGVGPQHF. The CDR3 nucleotides read TGTGCCTGGAGTGGGGGAGGGGTAGGGCCCCAGCATTTT.